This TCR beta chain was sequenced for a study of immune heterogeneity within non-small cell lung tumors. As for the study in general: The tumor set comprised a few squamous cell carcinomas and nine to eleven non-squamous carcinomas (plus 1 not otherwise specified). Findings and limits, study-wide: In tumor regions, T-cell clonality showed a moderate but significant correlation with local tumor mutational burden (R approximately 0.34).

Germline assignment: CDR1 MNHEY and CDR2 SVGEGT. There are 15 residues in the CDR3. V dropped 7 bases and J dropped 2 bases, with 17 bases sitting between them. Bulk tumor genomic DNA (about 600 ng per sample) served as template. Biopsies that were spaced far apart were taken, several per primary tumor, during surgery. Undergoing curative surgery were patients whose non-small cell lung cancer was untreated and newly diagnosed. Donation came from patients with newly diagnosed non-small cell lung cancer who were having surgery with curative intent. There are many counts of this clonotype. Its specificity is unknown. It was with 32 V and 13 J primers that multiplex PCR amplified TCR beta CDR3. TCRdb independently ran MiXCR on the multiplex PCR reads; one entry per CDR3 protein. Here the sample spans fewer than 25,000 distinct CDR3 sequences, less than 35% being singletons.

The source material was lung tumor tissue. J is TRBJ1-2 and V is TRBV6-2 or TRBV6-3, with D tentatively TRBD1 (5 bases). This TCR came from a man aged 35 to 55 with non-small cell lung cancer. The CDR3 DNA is TGTGCCAGCAAACGGGACGGAATCTACAACTATGGCTACACCTTC. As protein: CASKRDGIYNYGYTF.